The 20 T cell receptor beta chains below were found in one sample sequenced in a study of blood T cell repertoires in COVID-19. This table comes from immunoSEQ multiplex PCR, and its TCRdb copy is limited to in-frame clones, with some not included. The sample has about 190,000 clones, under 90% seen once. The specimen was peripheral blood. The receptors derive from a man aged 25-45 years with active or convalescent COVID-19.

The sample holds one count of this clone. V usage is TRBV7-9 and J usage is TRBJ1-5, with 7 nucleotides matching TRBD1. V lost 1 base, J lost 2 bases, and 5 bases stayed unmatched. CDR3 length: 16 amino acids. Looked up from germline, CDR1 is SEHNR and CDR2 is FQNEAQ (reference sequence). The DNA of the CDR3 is TGTGCCAGCAGCTTAGTAGGGGGCTTGGGCAATCAGCCCCAGCATTTT. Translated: CASSLVGGLGNQPQHF.

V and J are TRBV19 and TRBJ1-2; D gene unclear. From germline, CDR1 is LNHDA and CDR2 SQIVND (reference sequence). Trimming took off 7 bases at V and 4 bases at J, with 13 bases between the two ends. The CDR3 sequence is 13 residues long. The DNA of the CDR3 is TGTGCCAGTACCCTAGGTCTCCTCTATGGCTACACCTTC. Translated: CASTLGLLYGYTF.

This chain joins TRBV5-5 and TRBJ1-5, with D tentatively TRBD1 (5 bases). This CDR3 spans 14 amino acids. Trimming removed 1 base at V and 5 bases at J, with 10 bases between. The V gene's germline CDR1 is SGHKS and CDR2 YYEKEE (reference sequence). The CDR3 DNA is TGTGCCAGCAGCTTGTGGAGGGGCGATCAGCCCCAGCATTTT. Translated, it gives CASSLWRGDQPQHF.

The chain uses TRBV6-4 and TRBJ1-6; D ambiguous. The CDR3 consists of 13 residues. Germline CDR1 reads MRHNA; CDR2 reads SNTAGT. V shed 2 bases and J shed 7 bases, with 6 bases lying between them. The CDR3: CASSDRENSPLHF. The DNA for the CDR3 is TGTGCCAGCAGTGACCGCGAGAATTCACCCCTCCACTTT.

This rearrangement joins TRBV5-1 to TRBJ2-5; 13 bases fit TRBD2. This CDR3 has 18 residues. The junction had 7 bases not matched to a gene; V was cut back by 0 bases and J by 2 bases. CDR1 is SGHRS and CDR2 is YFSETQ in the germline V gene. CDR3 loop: CASSLGAGLAGSQETQYF. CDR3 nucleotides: TGCGCCAGCAGCTTGGGAGCGGGACTAGCGGGATCGCAAGAGACCCAGTACTTC.

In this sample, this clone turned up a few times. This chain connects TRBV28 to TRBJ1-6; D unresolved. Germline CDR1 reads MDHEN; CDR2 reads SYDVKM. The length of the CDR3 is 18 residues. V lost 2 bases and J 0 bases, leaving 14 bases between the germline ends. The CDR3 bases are TGTGCCAGCAGTTTAAGGAGGTCGGCGAGCTCCTATAATTCACCCCTCCACTTT. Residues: CASSLRRSASSYNSPLHF.

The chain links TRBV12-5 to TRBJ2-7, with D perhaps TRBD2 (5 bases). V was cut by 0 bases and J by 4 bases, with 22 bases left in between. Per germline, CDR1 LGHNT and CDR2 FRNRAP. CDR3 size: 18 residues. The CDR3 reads CASGLVKLGRGGRYEQYF. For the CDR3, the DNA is TGTGCTAGTGGTTTGGTAAAGTTGGGTCGAGGAGGTCGGTACGAGCAGTACTTC.

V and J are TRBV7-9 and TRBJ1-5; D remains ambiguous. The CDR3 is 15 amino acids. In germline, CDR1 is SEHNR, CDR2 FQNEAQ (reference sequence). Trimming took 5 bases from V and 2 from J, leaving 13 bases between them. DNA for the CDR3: TGTGCCAGCAGCCAGGTCGGAGCGGGCAATCAGCCCCAGCATTTT. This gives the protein CASSQVGAGNQPQHF. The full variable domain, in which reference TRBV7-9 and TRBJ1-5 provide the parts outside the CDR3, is DTGVSQNPRHKITKRGQNVTFRCDPISEHNRLYWYRQTLGQGPEFLTYFQNEAQLEKSRLLSDRFSAERPKGSFSTLEIQRTEQGDSAMYLCASSQVGAGNQPQHFGDGTRLSIL.

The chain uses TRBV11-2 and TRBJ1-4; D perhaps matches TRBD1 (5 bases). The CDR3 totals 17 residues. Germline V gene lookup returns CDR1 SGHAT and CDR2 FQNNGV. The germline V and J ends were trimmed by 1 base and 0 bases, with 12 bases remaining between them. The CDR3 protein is CASSLGRGRATNEKLFF. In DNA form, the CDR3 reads TGTGCCAGCAGCTTAGGGAGGGGAAGGGCAACTAATGAAAAACTGTTTTTT.

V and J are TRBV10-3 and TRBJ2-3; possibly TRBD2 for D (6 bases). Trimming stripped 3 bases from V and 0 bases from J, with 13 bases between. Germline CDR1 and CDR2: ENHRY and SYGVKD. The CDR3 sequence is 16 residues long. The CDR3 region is CAISDRGRVSTDTQYF. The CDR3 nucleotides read TGTGCCATCAGTGATCGGGGGAGAGTTAGCACAGATACGCAGTATTTT.

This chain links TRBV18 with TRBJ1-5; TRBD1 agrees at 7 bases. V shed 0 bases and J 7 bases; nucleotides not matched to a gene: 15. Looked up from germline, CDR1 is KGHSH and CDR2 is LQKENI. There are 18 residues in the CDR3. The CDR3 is CASSPPFTGEGVKQPQHF. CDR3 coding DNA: TGTGCCAGCTCACCACCATTCACAGGGGAAGGGGTGAAACAGCCCCAGCATTTT.

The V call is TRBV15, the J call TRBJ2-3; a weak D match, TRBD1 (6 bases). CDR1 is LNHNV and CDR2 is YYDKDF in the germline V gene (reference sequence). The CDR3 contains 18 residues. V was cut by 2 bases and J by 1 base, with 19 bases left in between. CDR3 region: CATSRPPVDRIGTDTQYF. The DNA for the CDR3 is TGTGCCACCAGCAGACCTCCCGTTGACAGGATCGGCACAGATACGCAGTATTTT.

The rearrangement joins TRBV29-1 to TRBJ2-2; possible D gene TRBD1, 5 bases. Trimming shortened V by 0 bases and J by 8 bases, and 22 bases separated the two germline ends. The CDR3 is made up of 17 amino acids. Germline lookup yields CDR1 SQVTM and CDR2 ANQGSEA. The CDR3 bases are TGCAGCGTTGAAGATCAAGTCGGCAGGGCCATAGGGGGGGAGCTGTTTTTT. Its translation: CSVEDQVGRAIGGELFF.

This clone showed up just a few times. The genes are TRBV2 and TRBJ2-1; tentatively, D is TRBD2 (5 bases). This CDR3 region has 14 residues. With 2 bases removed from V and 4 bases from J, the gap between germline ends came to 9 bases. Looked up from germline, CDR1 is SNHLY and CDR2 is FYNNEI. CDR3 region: CASSELRGYNEQFF. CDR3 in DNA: TGTGCCAGCAGTGAATTACGGGGTTACAATGAGCAGTTCTTC.

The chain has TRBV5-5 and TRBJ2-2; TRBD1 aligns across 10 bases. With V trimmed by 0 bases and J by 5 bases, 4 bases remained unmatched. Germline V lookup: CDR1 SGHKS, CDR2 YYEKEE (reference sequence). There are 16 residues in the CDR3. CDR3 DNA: TGTGCCAGCAGCTTGGAAGACAGGGGGCGAACCGGGGAGCTGTTTTTT. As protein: CASSLEDRGRTGELFF.

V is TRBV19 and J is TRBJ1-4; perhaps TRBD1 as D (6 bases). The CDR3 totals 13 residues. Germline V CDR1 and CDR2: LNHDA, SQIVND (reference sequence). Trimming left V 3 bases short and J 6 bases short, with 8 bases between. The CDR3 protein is CASSMRQDEKLFF. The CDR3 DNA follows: TGTGCCAGTAGTATGAGACAGGATGAAAAACTGTTTTTT. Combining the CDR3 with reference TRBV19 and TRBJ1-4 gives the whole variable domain DGGITQSPKYLFRKEGQNVTLSCEQNLNHDAMYWYRQDPGQGLRLIYYSQIVNDFQKGDIAEGYSVSREKKESFPLTVTSAQKNPTAFYLCASSMRQDEKLFFGSGTQLSVL.

The CDR3 nucleotides are TGTGCCAGCTCACCCTCAAGGGGAAAGGACTGGACTAGCGAGACCAAAAACATTCAGTACTTC. Translating gives CASSPSRGKDWTSETKNIQYF. The rearrangement joins TRBV18 to TRBJ2-4; TRBD2 agrees at 9 bases. J was trimmed by 2 bases and V by 3 bases; bases with no gene match: 20. Germline-derived CDR1 and CDR2 are KGHSH and LQKENI. The CDR3 runs to 21 residues.

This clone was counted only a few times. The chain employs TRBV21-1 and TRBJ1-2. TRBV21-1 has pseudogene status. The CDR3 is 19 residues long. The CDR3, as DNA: TGTGCCAGCAGCAAACCGGGGGGGTCCAGGGCGTCCCGGCGAGATGGCTACACCTTC. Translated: CASSKPGGSRASRRDGYTF.

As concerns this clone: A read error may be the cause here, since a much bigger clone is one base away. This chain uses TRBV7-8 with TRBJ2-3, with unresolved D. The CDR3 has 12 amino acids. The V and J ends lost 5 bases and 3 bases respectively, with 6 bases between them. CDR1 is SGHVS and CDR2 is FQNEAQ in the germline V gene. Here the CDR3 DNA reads TGTGCCAGCAGCCAGAGAACAGATACGCAGTATTTT. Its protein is CASSQRTDTQYF.

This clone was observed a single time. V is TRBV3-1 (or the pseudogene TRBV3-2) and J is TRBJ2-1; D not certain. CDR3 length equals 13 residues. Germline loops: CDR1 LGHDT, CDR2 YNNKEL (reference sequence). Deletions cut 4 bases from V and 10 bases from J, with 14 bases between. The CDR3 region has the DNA TGTGCCAGCAGCCCCGGGTGGCGTGAGGAGCAGTTCTTC. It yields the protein CASSPGWREEQFF.